The 24 T cell receptor beta chains below come from one sample, sequenced in a study of identical twins. TCRdb used MiXCR to reprocess the 5' RACE reads, holding one entry per CDR3 protein. The data show 550,000 to 700,000 distinct CDR3 sequences, 20% to 25% seen once. A further study also used this sample, focusing on T cells expressing NK-cell markers.

The material sequenced was PBMCs. The receptors here all came from a woman between 18 and 29 years old in good health.

The chain links TRBV4-1 to TRBJ2-7; D remains ambiguous. V lost 0 bases to trimming and J lost 3 bases, with 6 bases between them. In germline, CDR1 is MGHRA, CDR2 YSYEKL. This CDR3 has 13 amino acids. In DNA, the CDR3 is TGCGCCAGCAGCCAAGACAGGAACTACGAGCAGTACTTC. This encodes CASSQDRNYEQYF.

The table lists this clonotype with many counts. V usage is TRBV20-1 and J usage is TRBJ2-7; tentatively, D is TRBD2 (6 bases). The CDR3 sequence is 15 residues long. V lost 4 bases, J lost 4 bases, and 20 bases lay in between. Germline CDR1 reads DFQATT; CDR2 reads SNEGSKA (reference sequence). The CDR3 DNA is TGCAGTGCTACGGGTGTAGGGCGGGATGAATACGAGCAGTACTTC. Its protein is CSATGVGRDEYEQYF.

V gene TRBV7-2 combines with J gene TRBJ2-7, with a tentative D call TRBD2 (5 bases). From germline, CDR1 is SGHTA and CDR2 FQGNSA. The CDR3 totals 11 residues. Trimming took 3 bases from V and 10 from J, leaving 10 bases between them. The chain's CDR3 is CASSFGVRQYF. The CDR3 DNA is TGTGCCAGCAGCTTCGGGGTTCGCCAGTACTTC.

This clonotype was seen a few times. J is TRBJ1-2 and V is TRBV7-2; D call uncertain. There are 14 residues in the CDR3. V gave up 1 base and J gave up 7 bases, with 13 bases separating them. Germline assignment: CDR1 SGHTA and CDR2 FQGNSA. CDR3 coding DNA: TGTGCCAGCAGCTTAGGAAGGCAGGTCGTTGGCTACACCTTC. It codes for CASSLGRQVVGYTF.

This clonotype was detected only a few times. The chain links TRBV5-1 to TRBJ2-6; D is possibly TRBD1 or TRBD2 (5 bases each). Germline V gene data show CDR1 as SGHRS and CDR2 as YFSETQ. The CDR3 consists of 15 residues. V was cut by 5 bases and J by 0 bases, with 9 bases left in between. The CDR3 coding sequence is TGCGCCAGCAGATGGGGACGCTCTGGGGCCAACGTCCTGACTTTC. This gives the protein CASRWGRSGANVLTF.

This rearrangement joins TRBV20-1 to TRBJ2-7; a weak D match, TRBD2 (6 bases). The germline CDR1 and CDR2 sequences are DFQATT and SNEGSKA (reference sequence). The germline V and J ends were trimmed by 3 bases and 0 bases, with 12 bases remaining between them. The length of the CDR3 is 14 residues. CDR3 nucleotides: TGCAGTGCTAGCGCCGGGGGATTCTCCTACGAGCAGTACTTC. It yields the protein CSASAGGFSYEQYF.

This clonotype showed up many times. The CDR3 coding sequence is TGCGCCAGCAGCCAAGTCTACGACAGGGGGGCGCATGAGCAGTTCTTC. Its protein product is CASSQVYDRGAHEQFF. The chain uses TRBV4-3 and TRBJ2-1; TRBD1 matches at 9 bases. Germline assignment: CDR1 LGHNA and CDR2 YSLEER. V shed 1 base, J shed 8 bases, and the junction held 9 bases outside the gene matches. The CDR3 extends over 16 amino acids.

V and J are TRBV29-1 and TRBJ2-5, with 9 bases lining up with TRBD1. J was trimmed by 5 bases and V by 1 base; bases with no gene match: 8. This CDR3 region has 15 residues. Germline CDR1 and CDR2: SQVTM and ANQGSEA. CDR3 protein: CSVEVGTGRGETQYF. Written as DNA, the CDR3 is TGCAGCGTTGAAGTGGGGACAGGGCGAGGGGAGACCCAGTACTTC. Full variable domain (rest looked up from reference TRBV29-1 and TRBJ2-5): SAVISQKPSRDICQRGTSLTIQCQVDSQVTMMFWYRQQPGQSLTLIATANQGSEATYESGFVIDKFPISRPNLTFSTLTVSNMSPEDSSIYLCSVEVGTGRGETQYFGPGTRLLVL.

The chain uses TRBV7-2 and TRBJ2-5, with unresolved D. CDR1 and CDR2 (germline): SGHTA, FQGNSA. Deletions cut 3 bases from V and 7 bases from J, with 12 bases between. The CDR3 is 13 residues long. For the CDR3, the DNA is TGTGCCAGCAGCTTTAGCCGGGCCGGGACCCAGTACTTC. Its translation is CASSFSRAGTQYF.

The chain couples TRBV7-6 to TRBJ2-3; 7 positions agree with TRBD2. Germline CDR1 SGHVS, CDR2 FNYEAQ. The CDR3 is 16 amino acids. The trim removed 2 bases at V and 3 bases at J, leaving 8 bases unmatched. CDR3 region: CASSLTAGALTDTQYF. CDR3 in DNA: TGTGCCAGCAGCTTAACGGCGGGAGCTTTAACAGATACGCAGTATTTT.

There are a few counts of this clonotype. V gene TRBV7-9 combines with J gene TRBJ2-5; D is unclear. The CDR3 length is 12 residues. V was clipped by 6 bases and J by 5 bases, with 10 bases between them. Germline V gene lookup returns CDR1 SEHNR and CDR2 FQNEAQ (reference sequence). The CDR3 DNA sequence: TGTGCCAGCAGTTTTCCTCTGGAGACCCAGTACTTC. Translated: CASSFPLETQYF.

The chain carries TRBV20-1 and TRBJ2-1; 7 bases are shared with TRBD2. The germline V gene encodes CDR1 DFQATT and CDR2 SNEGSKA (reference sequence). V lost 6 bases, J lost 4 bases, and 12 bases stayed unmatched. This CDR3 has 15 amino acids. CDR3 residues: CSATSGTTPYNEQFF. For the CDR3, the DNA is TGCAGTGCGACCTCCGGGACTACTCCTTACAATGAGCAGTTCTTC.

V gene TRBV5-1 combines with J gene TRBJ2-5, with TRBD2 identical over 7 bases. The germline CDR1 and CDR2 sequences are SGHRS and YFSETQ. This CDR3 comprises 18 residues. V lost 3 bases to trimming and J lost 5 bases; unmatched junction nucleotides: 19. CDR3 protein: CASSSIPSGQTWWETQYF. In nucleotides, the CDR3 is TGCGCCAGCAGCTCGATCCCTAGCGGCCAGACCTGGTGGGAGACCCAGTACTTC.

The chain joins TRBV12-3 or TRBV12-4 to TRBJ2-7, with D perhaps TRBD1 or TRBD2 (6 bases each). V dropped 5 bases and J dropped 6 bases, with 26 bases sitting between them. The CDR3 runs to 17 residues. CDR3 coding DNA: TGTGCCAGCAGTCCCCGGGGGAATTGGGCAGGGGAAAGCGAGCAGTACTTC. Protein: CASSPRGNWAGESEQYF.

There are a few counts of this clonotype. The rearrangement joins TRBV6-1 to TRBJ1-2; D gene uncertain. Germline V gives CDR1 MNHNS, CDR2 SASEGT. The CDR3 is 13 residues long. V was shortened by 6 bases and J by 3 bases, with 11 bases between the two germline ends. CDR3 region: CASRLRRDYGYTF. CDR3 bases: TGTGCCAGCAGACTAAGACGGGACTATGGCTACACCTTC.

Worth noting for this clonotype: Being one base from a much bigger clone, this may be a read error. The chain uses TRBV12-3 or TRBV12-4 and TRBJ2-7, with D hard to call. V lost 6 bases, J lost 3 bases, and 6 bases lay in between. The CDR3 extends over 11 amino acids. CDR3 in DNA: TGTGCCAGCAGCCACGACTACGAGCAGTACTTC. Its translation is CASSHDYEQYF.

This clonotype was counted a few times. This chain joins TRBV6-1 and TRBJ1-2; D is uncertain. This CDR3 has 13 amino acids. V shed 6 bases and J shed 4 bases, with 12 bases lying between them. Germline V gene sequence: CDR1 MNHNS, CDR2 SASEGT. The CDR3 DNA follows: TGTGCCAGCAGCCCTTCAACGGCCTATGGCTACACCTTC. This translates into CASSPSTAYGYTF.

This clonotype was observed a handful of times. V gene TRBV12-3 or TRBV12-4 combines with J gene TRBJ1-1; no clear D gene. The CDR3 has 12 residues. The V gene lost 1 base and the J gene lost 11 bases, with 11 bases spanning the gap. The CDR3 loop is CASSLEGSTAFF. Written as DNA, the CDR3 is TGTGCCAGCAGTTTAGAGGGCTCCACGGCTTTCTTT.

The V and J genes are TRBV20-1 and TRBJ2-3, with D uncertain. The CDR3 length is 15 residues. Germline lookup yields CDR1 DFQATT and CDR2 SNEGSKA (reference sequence). V was trimmed by 1 base and J by 1 base, leaving 12 bases between them. In DNA form, the CDR3 reads TGCAGTGCTAGAGTGTCTTCTAAGGGCACAGATACGCAGTATTTT. This sequence encodes CSARVSSKGTDTQYF.

The table lists this clonotype with a few counts. The chain recombines TRBV7-7 with TRBJ2-1, with TRBD2 identical over 8 bases. J lost 9 bases, V lost 7 bases, and 5 bases had no gene match. Per germline, CDR1 SSHAT and CDR2 FNYEAQ (reference sequence). CDR3 length: 12 amino acids. CDR3 loop: CASNPGLVEQFF. The CDR3 DNA reads as TGTGCCAGCAATCCGGGACTAGTTGAGCAGTTCTTC.

The V gene is TRBV12-3 or TRBV12-4, the J gene TRBJ2-1; 7 positions agree with TRBD2. V was pared by 6 bases and J by 6 bases, with 5 bases of the junction left unmatched. There are 13 residues in the CDR3. CDR3 sequence: CASRRSGANEQFF. CDR3 in DNA: TGTGCCAGCAGGAGGAGCGGGGCCAATGAGCAGTTCTTC.

This clonotype has more than one count but fewer than ten. J is TRBJ1-2 and V is TRBV12-3 or TRBV12-4; D unclear. The ends were cut back, 6 bases at V and 7 bases at J, with 15 bases in the middle. The CDR3 is made up of 13 amino acids. The CDR3 DNA reads TGTGCCAGCAGGGGTCGAGCGGCGGGTGGCTACACCTTC. The encoded protein is CASRGRAAGGYTF.

There are many counts of this clonotype. This chain uses TRBV7-6 with TRBJ2-5; 7 nucleotides match TRBD2. After removal of 1 base from V and 2 bases from J, the junction contained 1 base not matched to a gene. The length of the CDR3 is 14 residues. Germline V gene sequence: CDR1 SGHVS, CDR2 FNYEAQ. The CDR3, as DNA: TGTGCCAGCAGCTTAGACGGGAGGCAAGAGACCCAGTACTTC. Translation gives CASSLDGRQETQYF.

This clonotype was found a few times. The chain employs TRBV20-1 and TRBJ2-7; no reliable D call. Germline V gene sequence: CDR1 DFQATT, CDR2 SNEGSKA (reference sequence). CDR3 length equals 14 residues. Trimming pared 0 bases from V and 3 bases from J, leaving 12 bases between. CDR3 loop: CSARDRHYDYEQYF. In nucleotides, the CDR3 is TGCAGTGCTAGAGATCGGCACTACGACTACGAGCAGTACTTC.